These 24 T cell receptor beta chains were all obtained from the same sample, sequenced in a study of shared clonotypes between healthy human individuals. Using immunoSEQ multiplex PCR, the repertoire was profiled, and TCRdb retains in-frame clones only, with some absent. The data show roughly 2.1 million clones, with about 92% seen just once and under 2% held by the top ten. Selected positively for CCR7 and CD45RO-negative, naive CD8 cells excluded terminally differentiated effector memory CD45RA+ cells. Sequencing was done on a sample of naive CD8+ T cells from PBMCs. Every receptor here comes from a man aged 18 to 29 in good health. Some clones in this sample may be carry-over from other donors' samples.

V gene TRBV27 combines with J gene TRBJ2-7; 7 positions match TRBD1. Per the germline V gene, CDR1 is MNHEY and CDR2 is SMNVEV (reference sequence). Trimming took 6 bases from V and 2 from J; bases not matched to a gene: 7. CDR3 size: 14 residues. The CDR3, as DNA: TGTGCCAGCAGCCAACTCGGACAGGCCTACGAGCAGTACTTC. Its translation: CASSQLGQAYEQYF.

The genes are TRBV7-9 and TRBJ2-2, with 8 bases fitting TRBD1. The CDR3 extends over 18 amino acids. Germline V lookup: CDR1 SEHNR, CDR2 FQNEAQ (reference sequence). V lost 0 bases, J lost 0 bases, and 6 bases stayed unmatched. CDR3 region: CASSLAPGQGPNTGELFF. CDR3 sequence (DNA): TGTGCCAGCAGCTTAGCCCCCGGACAGGGCCCGAACACCGGGGAGCTGTTTTTT.

This clone came up once. V and J are TRBV27 and TRBJ2-1, with D perhaps TRBD2 (6 bases). CDR1 and CDR2 (germline): MNHEY, SMNVEV (reference sequence). This CDR3 has 16 residues. V gave up 0 bases and J gave up 4 bases, with 13 bases separating them. In DNA form, the CDR3 reads TGTGCCAGCAGTTTATCGACGACTAGACCGTACAATGAGCAGTTCTTC. It specifies CASSLSTTRPYNEQFF.

The chain couples TRBV9 to TRBJ2-7; TRBD2 is a possible D gene (6 bases). V lost 4 bases and J lost 4, with 21 bases in between. Germline-derived CDR1 and CDR2 are SGDLS and YYNGEE. This CDR3 is 16 amino acids long. CDR3 nucleotide sequence: TGTGCCAGCAGCCCAAGACGGGGGATCTCTAATTACGAGCAGTACTTC. It translates to CASSPRRGISNYEQYF.

The V gene is TRBV15, the J gene TRBJ2-7, with 9 bases fitting TRBD1. The V gene end was trimmed by 5 bases and the J gene end by 5 bases; junction bases not matched to a gene: 7. This CDR3 has 14 residues. Germline assignment: CDR1 LNHNV and CDR2 YYDKDF (reference sequence). Here the CDR3 reads CATSGRDRVNEQYF. The DNA for the CDR3 is TGTGCCACCAGCGGCCGGGACAGGGTTAACGAGCAGTACTTC. Full variable domain (outside the CDR3, taken from reference TRBV15 and TRBJ2-7): DAMVIQNPRYQVTQFGKPVTLSCSQTLNHNVMYWYQQKSSQAPKLLFHYYDKDFNNEADTPDNFQSRRPNTSFCFLDIRSPGLGDTAMYLCATSGRDRVNEQYFGPGTRLTVT.

V gene TRBV9 combines with J gene TRBJ2-1, with D possibly matching TRBD2 (5 bases). The CDR3 has 15 residues. V was shortened by 5 bases and J by 2 bases, with 14 bases between the two germline ends. The germline gives CDR1 SGDLS, CDR2 YYNGEE. DNA for the CDR3: TGTGCCAGCAGGGGCTCCCTCGGGACCTACAATGAGCAGTTCTTC. It yields the protein CASRGSLGTYNEQFF.

This clone was detected once. The J gene is TRBJ1-1, the V gene TRBV14; D unresolved. This CDR3 region has 13 residues. V shed 4 bases and J shed 5 bases, with 11 bases lying between them. Germline CDR1 SGHDN, CDR2 FVKESK. The DNA of the CDR3 is TGTGCCAGCAGCCTGGGTGTGAGGACTGAAGCTTTCTTT. Its protein product is CASSLGVRTEAFF.

The CDR3 is CASSLSTQVTWVYNEQFF. As DNA, the CDR3 is TGTGCCAGCAGTCTGTCGACCCAGGTGACTTGGGTCTACAATGAGCAGTTCTTC. This chain joins TRBV28 and TRBJ2-1; D is uncertain. The CDR3 runs to 18 residues. Germline-derived CDR1 and CDR2 are MDHEN and SYDVKM. Trimming left V 5 bases short and J 3 bases short, with 23 bases between. The full variable domain, rest sourced from reference TRBV28 and TRBJ2-1, is DVKVTQSSRYLVKRTGEKVFLECVQDMDHENMFWYRQDPGLGLRLIYFSYDVKMKEKGDIPEGYSVSREKKERFSLILESASTNQTSMYLCASSLSTQVTWVYNEQFFGPGTRLTVL.

Only one count was recorded for this clone. The chain combines TRBV5-4 with TRBJ1-2; possibly TRBD1 for D (6 bases). This CDR3 has 16 amino acids. Trimming removed 5 bases at V and 3 bases at J, with 20 bases between. Germline loops: CDR1 SGHNT, CDR2 YYREEE (reference sequence). As DNA, the CDR3 is TGTGCCAGCAGATTAGGAGGGGGATCCATCCACTATGGCTACACCTTC. Translation: CASRLGGGSIHYGYTF.

The gene calls are TRBV11-2 and TRBJ2-3; 7 bases map to TRBD2. Trimming at V came to 6 bases and at J to 2 bases, leaving 8 bases not matched to a gene. Germline assignment: CDR1 SGHAT and CDR2 FQNNGV. The CDR3 has 15 amino acids. The CDR3 protein is CASSSLAASTDTQYF. The CDR3, as DNA: TGTGCCAGCAGTAGTCTAGCGGCTTCCACAGATACGCAGTATTTT.

This chain links TRBV27 with TRBJ2-7; either TRBD1 or TRBD2 may supply D (5 bases each). The CDR3 is made up of 16 amino acids. V was pared by 0 bases and J by 2 bases, with 14 bases between. CDR1 MNHEY and CDR2 SMNVEV come from the germline V gene (reference sequence). The CDR3 coding sequence is TGTGCCAGCAGTTTATCTGGGACGGGTGATCCCTACGAGCAGTACTTC. Translation: CASSLSGTGDPYEQYF.

The rearrangement uses TRBV29-1 and TRBJ2-7, with 9 bases lining up with TRBD2. J was trimmed by 5 bases and V by 2 bases; bases with no gene match: 10. Germline V lookup: CDR1 SQVTM, CDR2 ANQGSEA. This CDR3 region has 15 residues. The CDR3 DNA follows: TGCAGCGTTGAAAGTGTGGCGGGAGGGCCTGACGAGCAGTACTTC. It encodes CSVESVAGGPDEQYF.

The chain couples TRBV6-5 to TRBJ2-5, with D uncertain. The CDR3 covers 15 residues. Per the germline V gene, CDR1 is MNHEY and CDR2 is SVGAGI. V was pared by 0 bases and J by 2 bases, with 10 bases between. The CDR3 nucleotides are TGTGCCAGCAGTTACTCCGTCTTCCTTCAAGAGACCCAGTACTTC. Its translation is CASSYSVFLQETQYF.

The CDR3 sequence is CANSDAGGRRFF. In nucleotides, the CDR3 is TGTGCCAACTCCGACGCAGGGGGTAGGCGCTTCTTT. The rearrangement joins TRBV6-1 to TRBJ1-1; 7 bases agree with TRBD1. Germline V lookup: CDR1 MNHNS, CDR2 SASEGT. The junction had 16 bases not matched to a gene; V was cut back by 10 bases and J by 14 bases. CDR3 length equals 12 residues.

The V gene is TRBV27, the J gene TRBJ1-5; tentatively, D is TRBD1 (5 bases). V lost 7 bases to trimming and J lost 2 bases, with 18 bases between them. The CDR3 sequence is 16 residues long. CDR1 and CDR2 from the germline V gene are MNHEY and SMNVEV (reference sequence). The CDR3 DNA sequence: TGTGCCAGCACCGCACGGGCAGGGTTGGGCAATCAGCCCCAGCATTTT. Amino acid sequence: CASTARAGLGNQPQHF.

This clone appeared a single time. The rearrangement uses TRBV6-6 and TRBJ2-1; TRBD1 matches at 10 bases. Germline loops: CDR1 MNHNY, CDR2 SVGAGI (reference sequence). V gave up 8 bases and J gave up 3 bases; unmatched junction bases: 4. CDR3 size: 14 residues. The CDR3 protein is CASAGTGVYNEQFF. The CDR3 DNA reads as TGTGCCAGCGCGGGGACAGGGGTCTACAATGAGCAGTTCTTC.

CDR3 protein: CASSGPSFSYEQYF. The CDR3 DNA reads TGTGCCAGCAGCGGGCCCTCTTTCTCCTACGAGCAGTACTTC. The chain has TRBV7-9 and TRBJ2-7, with no clear D. Germline V gene sequence: CDR1 SEHNR, CDR2 FQNEAQ (reference sequence). The CDR3 has 14 amino acids. Trimming stripped 5 bases from V and 0 bases from J, with 11 bases between.

This rearrangement joins TRBV7-6 to TRBJ2-3; D not certain. Trimming stripped 2 bases from V and 2 bases from J, with 11 bases between. The CDR3 sequence is 15 residues long. Germline lookup yields CDR1 SGHVS and CDR2 FNYEAQ. Here the CDR3 DNA reads TGTGCCAGCAGCTTAATCCCAGTCAACACAGATACGCAGTATTTT. Protein sequence: CASSLIPVNTDTQYF.

This clone appeared a single time. V usage is TRBV15 and J usage is TRBJ2-7; possible D gene TRBD1, 5 bases. The CDR3 consists of 14 residues. V was cut by 1 base and J by 2 bases, with 9 bases left in between. Germline V gene lookup returns CDR1 LNHNV and CDR2 YYDKDF (reference sequence). The CDR3 sequence is CATSRGAGTYEQYF. In DNA form, the CDR3 reads TGTGCCACCAGCAGAGGGGCAGGGACCTACGAGCAGTACTTC.

The chain joins TRBV7-9 to TRBJ1-5; the D is unclear. The CDR3 extends over 16 amino acids. Germline V gene data show CDR1 as SEHNR and CDR2 as FQNEAQ (reference sequence). The ends were cut back, 6 bases at V and 5 bases at J, with 20 bases in the middle. The CDR3 sequence: CASSKNSAIIDQPQHF. The CDR3 region has the DNA TGTGCCAGCAGTAAGAACTCCGCCATTATCGATCAGCCCCAGCATTTT.

CDR3 sequence (DNA): TGTGCCAGCAGCTTAACTCGACTAGCAGGAGTCACAGATACGCAGTATTTT. As protein: CASSLTRLAGVTDTQYF. The rearrangement links TRBV11-2 to TRBJ2-3, with 7 bases identical to TRBD2. The CDR3 spans 17 residues. The V and J ends lost 2 bases and 2 bases, in that order; junction bases with no gene match: 10. CDR1 is SGHAT, CDR2 FQNNGV, per germline.

This chain joins TRBV19 and TRBJ1-1, with D perhaps matching TRBD1 (5 bases). Trimming removed 6 bases at V and 4 bases at J, with 18 bases between. The CDR3 sequence is 15 residues long. Germline CDR1 reads LNHDA; CDR2 reads SQIVND (reference sequence). CDR3 coding DNA: TGTGCCAGTAGCCTAGGAATGGTTGGGGGCACTGAAGCTTTCTTT. This sequence encodes CASSLGMVGGTEAFF.

This chain uses TRBV2 with TRBJ2-1; no reliable D call. The CDR3 totals 17 residues. V lost 4 bases to trimming and J lost 6 bases, with 22 bases between them. Germline V lookup: CDR1 SNHLY, CDR2 FYNNEI. CDR3 region: CASSVLMFATLANEQFF. The CDR3, as DNA: TGTGCCAGCAGTGTTTTAATGTTTGCTACTCTTGCCAATGAGCAGTTCTTC.

This rearrangement joins TRBV27 to TRBJ2-2, with a tentative D call TRBD1 (6 bases). CDR1 is MNHEY and CDR2 is SMNVEV in the germline V gene (reference sequence). Between the trimmed V and J ends, which lost 7 bases and 2 bases, there was a span of 20 bases. The CDR3 loop spans 17 amino acids. CDR3 DNA sequence: TGTGCCAGCACCATAAGGGTCGGACAGAGCAACACCGGGGAGCTGTTTTTT. This sequence encodes CASTIRVGQSNTGELFF.